Listed below are T cell receptor beta chains from one sample, sequenced in a study of blood T cells in healthy people across ages. TCRdb reprocessed the 5' RACE reads via MiXCR and lists one record per CDR3 protein. The sample lists about 1.1 million distinct CDR3 sequences; more than 30% were seen once. Sequenced input: blood. The source of these receptors is a man younger than 30 in good health. Each CDR3 is given with its conserved first and last residue. D genes are given only for firm matches. Size is stated for part of the rows, as once, few or many counts, or as a class when the clone is expanded.

>-|-|TRBJ1-2|TRBV6-2/TRBV6-3|14
TGTGCCAGCAGACGGACCGGGACCGAGTATGGCTACACCTTC
CASRRTGTEYGYTF
>-|few|TRBJ2-3|TRBV12-3/TRBV12-4|16
TGTGCCAGCAGTTTATCGGGGGGCCCTAGCACAGATACGCAGTATTTT
CASSLSGGPSTDTQYF
>TRBD1|-|TRBJ2-5|TRBV6-6|13
TGTGCCAGCAGCCAGGACAGGGTGGAGACCCAGTACTTC
CASSQDRVETQYF
>-|many|TRBJ1-2|TRBV4-3|13
TGCGCCAGCAGCCCAGAAGCAAACTATGGCTACACCTTC
CASSPEANYGYTF
>TRBD1|-|TRBJ1-1|TRBV5-1|18
TGCGCCAGCAGCCGATCTACCGGGACAGGGTTTTTGGACACTGAAGCTTTCTTT
CASSRSTGTGFLDTEAFF
>-|-|TRBJ2-3|TRBV9|13
TGTGCCAGCAGCATGGGAGAAGCAGATACGCAGTATTTT
CASSMGEADTQYF
>-|-|TRBJ2-5|TRBV5-1|16
TGCGCCAGCAGCCCCGAAGGAGGGGGACTCCAAGAGACCCAGTACTTC
CASSPEGGGLQETQYF
>-|-|TRBJ1-5|TRBV7-9|12
TGTACCAGCAGTCAGTTAAATCAGCCCCAGCATTTT
CTSSQLNQPQHF
>-|once|TRBJ1-3|TRBV4-2|15
TGTGCCAGCAGCCAAGACGGGAATCAAGGAAACACCATATATTTT
CASSQDGNQGNTIYF
>-|-|TRBJ1-2|TRBV20-1|15
TGCAGTGCTAGAGGGGGTGCAGCAGTTAACTATGGCTACACCTTC
CSARGGAAVNYGYTF
>TRBD1|-|TRBJ1-2|TRBV9|14
TGTGCCAGCAGCGGACAACAGGGGCCCTATGGCTACACCTTC
CASSGQQGPYGYTF
>-|-|TRBJ2-1|TRBV7-9|16
TGTGCCAGCAGCCTTCGTAGCGGTAGCTCCTACAATGAGCAGTTCTTC
CASSLRSGSSYNEQFF
>TRBD1|-|TRBJ2-7|TRBV6-6|17
TGTGCCAGCAGTTACCCAACCGGGACAGGGTCCTACAATGAGCAGTACTTC
CASSYPTGTGSYNEQYF
>-|few|TRBJ2-3|TRBV10-3|14
TGTGCCATCAGTGAGTCTGTGCCCACAGATACGCAGTATTTT
CAISESVPTDTQYF
>-|few|TRBJ2-3|TRBV20-1|14
TGCAGTGCAGGGGATCCAGCGGGTCCAGATACGCAGTATTTT
CSAGDPAGPDTQYF
>TRBD2|few|TRBJ2-7|TRBV7-2|17
TGTGCCAGCAGCCATCCTACCCTGGGAGGGTCACCCTACGAGCAGTACTTC
CASSHPTLGGSPYEQYF
>-|-|TRBJ1-1|TRBV2|14
TGTGCCAGCAGTGAAGCAGAGGGGCCCACTGAAGCTTTCTTT
CASSEAEGPTEAFF
>-|few|TRBJ1-2|TRBV2|15
TGTGCCAGCAGTGAAGCGCCCAGGGTTCCCGCTGGCTACACCTTC
CASSEAPRVPAGYTF
>TRBD2|-|TRBJ2-7|TRBV15|14
TGTGCCACCTCCGGGACTAGCGTCTCCTACGAGCAGTACTTC
CATSGTSVSYEQYF
>TRBD1|few|TRBJ2-7|TRBV4-1|16
TGCGCCAGCAGCCAATCTTCTGACAGGGCTTCCTACGAGCAGTACTTC
CASSQSSDRASYEQYF
>-|-|TRBJ2-1|TRBV6-2/TRBV6-3|16
TGTGCCAGCAGTTACACGTCGGGACTCTACTCCAATGAGCAGTTCTTC
CASSYTSGLYSNEQFF
>TRBD1|few|TRBJ2-2|TRBV5-6|17
TGTGCCAGCAGCTTGGGACTAGGGACAGGGACCACCGGGGAGCTGTTTTTT
CASSLGLGTGTTGELFF
>-|-|TRBJ2-1|TRBV4-1|17
TGCGCCAGCAGCCAATACGCCCCCGGGAGCTCCTACAATGAGCAGTTCTTC
CASSQYAPGSSYNEQFF
>-|few|TRBJ2-1|TRBV27|13
TGTGCCAGTGCACAGGGAAGTAACAATGAGCAGTTCTTC
CASAQGSNNEQFF
>-|-|TRBJ1-1|TRBV20-1|15
TGCAGTGCTAGAGATTTCGGGGGCGTAACCTCTGAAGCTTTCTTT
CSARDFGGVTSEAFF
>-|-|TRBJ2-5|TRBV12-3/TRBV12-4|14
TGTGCCAGCAGTTTACAACCAGCGGAGGAGACCCAGTACTTC
CASSLQPAEETQYF
>TRBD2|many|TRBJ2-5|TRBV20-1|15
TGCAGTGCTAGTCTTACGGGGGGGGCCTCTAAGACCCAGTACTTC
CSASLTGGASKTQYF
>TRBD1|-|TRBJ1-1|TRBV6-6|13
TGTGCCAGCAGTTACTCTGGGACAGCTGAAGCTTTCTTT
CASSYSGTAEAFF
>TRBD1|-|TRBJ2-2|TRBV5-6|16
TGTGCCAGCAGCTTGGTGACAGGGTCGAACACCGGGGAGCTGTTTTTT
CASSLVTGSNTGELFF
>TRBD1|few|TRBJ1-1|TRBV5-1|13
TGCGCCAGCAGCGTGGGGACAGGTGGTTCGGCTTTCTTT
CASSVGTGGSAFF
>TRBD2|-|TRBJ2-3|TRBV7-9|16
TGTGCCAGCAGCACCGGGACTAGCGGGAGCACAGATACGCAGTATTTT
CASSTGTSGSTDTQYF
>-|many|TRBJ1-5|TRBV12-3/TRBV12-4|15
TGTGCCAGCAGTTTGGGTCAGCTTAGCAATCAGCCCCAGCATTTT
CASSLGQLSNQPQHF
>-|once|TRBJ1-1|TRBV5-1|17
TGCGCCAGCAGCTTATTATCCGGCCCTTGGATGAACACTGAAGCTTTCTTT
CASSLLSGPWMNTEAFF
>-|-|TRBJ2-4|TRBV3-1|16
TGTGCCAGCAGCTTCCGGGACAACCTAGCCAAAAACATTCAGTACTTC
CASSFRDNLAKNIQYF
>TRBD2|few|TRBJ2-3|TRBV29-1|15
TGCAGCGTTGAGAGTAAAGGGAGGGTCACAGATACGCAGTATTTT
CSVESKGRVTDTQYF
>-|few|TRBJ1-6|TRBV15|12
TGTGCCACCGCGTCAATAAATTCACCCCTCCACTTT
CATASINSPLHF
>-|-|TRBJ1-6|TRBV28|11
TGTGCCAGCAGTGAACCTGGCGCCCTCCACTTT
CASSEPGALHF
>-|-|TRBJ2-3|TRBV6-2/TRBV6-3|16
TGTGCCAGCACCCCCGGTTCTGGACCTAGCACAGATACGCAGTATTTT
CASTPGSGPSTDTQYF
>TRBD1|-|TRBJ2-5|TRBV10-3|13
TGTGCCATCAGTCGGGGACAGTCGGAGACCCAGTACTTC
CAISRGQSETQYF
>-|-|TRBJ2-4|TRBV7-2|13
TGTGCCAGCAGCTTAGGGACAAGGAACATTCAGTACTTC
CASSLGTRNIQYF
>-|-|TRBJ1-2|TRBV7-2|18
TGTGCCAGCAGCTTAAAAGGACCTTCGGCAGGGGACATCTATGGCTACACCTTC
CASSLKGPSAGDIYGYTF
>-|-|TRBJ2-1|TRBV7-2|18
TGTGCCAGCAGCTTAAGGTTGGAATTTGGCGGGGCCGGGAATGAGCAGTTCTTC
CASSLRLEFGGAGNEQFF
>-|-|TRBJ1-1|TRBV12-3/TRBV12-4|13
TGTGCCAGCAGGTTCGAAACCGGGACAAAAGCTTTCTTT
CASRFETGTKAFF
>-|few|TRBJ1-2|TRBV12-3/TRBV12-4|13
TGTGCCAGCAGAGGAGGGGGGGGTTATGGCTACACCTTC
CASRGGGGYGYTF
>-|-|TRBJ1-1|TRBV10-3|13
TGTGCCATCAAAGAGACACCGAACACTGAAGCTTTCTTT
CAIKETPNTEAFF
>-|-|TRBJ1-1|TRBV10-3|14
TGTGCCATCAGTGCCGAGACACGGTACACTGAAGCTTTCTTT
CAISAETRYTEAFF